The 11 T cell receptor beta chains given below trace back to one sample, sequenced in a study of control samples from healthy donors and cancer patients. Data came from immunoSEQ multiplex PCR; TCRdb stores just in-frame clones and leaves some out. The repertoire holds about 170,000 clones, with 91% as singletons. Sequences were obtained from blood. Receptor source: a woman between 35 and 50 years old in good health.

V is TRBV11-2 and J is TRBJ2-5; D is uncertain. CDR1 and CDR2 from the germline V gene are SGHAT and FQNNGV. CDR3 size: 13 residues. Trimming pared 0 bases from V and 9 bases from J, leaving 11 bases between. CDR3 sequence reads: CASSLEDRPPQYF. As DNA, the CDR3 is TGTGCCAGCAGCTTAGAGGACCGGCCCCCCCAGTACTTC.

The J gene is TRBJ2-2, the V gene TRBV6-5; D remains unclear. The germline V gene encodes CDR1 MNHEY and CDR2 SVGAGI. V was clipped by 4 bases and J by 6 bases, with 3 bases between them. This CDR3 comprises 11 residues. The CDR3 sequence: CASSLPGELFF. CDR3 nucleotide sequence: TGTGCCAGCAGTTTGCCCGGGGAGCTGTTTTTT.

This clone was seen only once. The chain couples TRBV6-5 to TRBJ2-2, with a tentative D call TRBD2 (6 bases). The ends were cut back, 0 bases at V and 8 bases at J, with 7 bases in the middle. The CDR3 extends over 13 amino acids. Germline V CDR1 and CDR2: MNHEY, SVGAGI. For the CDR3, the DNA is TGTGCCAGCAGTTACTCGAGCGGGGGGGAGCTGTTTTTT. Translation: CASSYSSGGELFF.

This clone is a singleton in its sample. V is TRBV5-4 and J is TRBJ2-7; 8 nucleotides align to TRBD2. CDR3 length: 15 amino acids. CDR1 SGHNT and CDR2 YYREEE come from the germline V gene (reference sequence). V shed 4 bases, J shed 4 bases, and the junction held 10 bases outside the gene matches. The CDR3 DNA is TGTGCCAGCAGCCTTGTCGGGGGGGTTCAGTACGAGCAGTACTTC. Its translation: CASSLVGGVQYEQYF.

This chain joins TRBV18 and TRBJ2-2, with TRBD1 matching 10 bases. Germline-derived CDR1 and CDR2 are KGHSH and LQKENI. This CDR3 has 15 residues. The trim removed 2 bases at V and 6 bases at J, leaving 3 bases unmatched. CDR3 nucleotides: TGTGCCAGCTCACCAGGGACAGGGGTTTCCGGGGAGCTGTTTTTT. Protein product: CASSPGTGVSGELFF.

V usage is TRBV5-5 and J usage is TRBJ2-5; 7 bases fit TRBD1. CDR3 size: 13 residues. CDR1 SGHKS and CDR2 YYEKEE come from the germline V gene (reference sequence). The V segment lost 5 bases and the J segment 4 bases; nucleotides outside the gene matches: 5. CDR3 nucleotides: TGTGCCAGCAGGGGACAGTCTAGAGAGACCCAGTACTTC. Protein product: CASRGQSRETQYF.

The chain links TRBV7-9 to TRBJ2-1; 14 bases fit TRBD2. CDR1 is SEHNR and CDR2 is FQNEAQ in the germline V gene (reference sequence). The CDR3 length is 18 residues. J gave up 0 bases and V 5 bases, and 6 bases lay outside the gene matches. CDR3 bases: TGTGCCAGCAGCCCCGGGACTAGCGGGGGCCTCTCCTACAATGAGCAGTTCTTC. Protein sequence: CASSPGTSGGLSYNEQFF. Complete variable domain (other parts from reference TRBV7-9 and TRBJ2-1): DTGVSQNPRHKITKRGQNVTFRCDPISEHNRLYWYRQTLGQGPEFLTYFQNEAQLEKSRLLSDRFSAERPKGSFSTLEIQRTEQGDSAMYLCASSPGTSGGLSYNEQFFGPGTRLTVL.

CDR3 residues: CASSPPGGNYGYTF. The CDR3 coding sequence is TGTGCCAGCAGCCCCCCTGGAGGGAACTATGGCTACACCTTC. J is TRBJ1-2 and V is TRBV13; D not certain. CDR3 size: 14 residues. From germline, CDR1 is PRHDT and CDR2 FYEKMQ (reference sequence). V gave up 5 bases and J gave up 2 bases, with 12 bases separating them.

The chain employs TRBV7-9 and TRBJ1-2; a weak D match, TRBD1 (5 bases). Germline loops: CDR1 SEHNR, CDR2 FQNEAQ (reference sequence). This CDR3 has 15 amino acids. Trimming stripped 1 base from V and 3 bases from J, with 12 bases between. The chain's CDR3 is CASSLDGRVDYGYTF. The CDR3 DNA sequence: TGTGCCAGCAGCTTAGATGGCAGGGTGGACTATGGCTACACCTTC.

As regards this clone: The sample carries other DNA sequences with the same CDR3. The V call is TRBV19, the J call TRBJ2-6, with D unclear. The CDR3 totals 15 residues. V dropped 5 bases and J dropped 2 bases, with 10 bases sitting between them. Germline V gene sequence: CDR1 LNHDA, CDR2 SQIVND (reference sequence). The CDR3 is CASSGERAGANVLTF. CDR3 nucleotides: TGTGCCAGTAGTGGCGAACGGGCTGGGGCCAACGTCCTGACTTTC.

The chain recombines TRBV2 with TRBJ2-2; unclear D gene. CDR3 length: 14 amino acids. V lost 8 bases and J lost 7, with 17 bases in between. Germline values: CDR1 SNHLY, CDR2 FYNNEI. CDR3 in DNA: TGTGCCAGCCGAGAAGTAAGGGTGGGCGGGGAGCTGTTTTTT. Amino acid sequence: CASREVRVGGELFF.